The clone carrying this T cell receptor (beta chain) has just one count. The sample belongs to a study of radiotherapy plus CTLA-4 blockade in lung cancer. Generated by immunoSEQ multiplex PCR, the TCRdb table keeps only in-frame clones and is missing some. Of 90,000 or so clones detected, around four fifths appear once; the ten largest clones hold just over 0.8%. The junction had 2 bases not matched to a gene; V was cut back by 1 base and J by 0 bases. From germline, CDR1 is SGHTA and CDR2 FQGNSA. The CDR3 totals 16 residues. This sequence joins TRBV7-2 and TRBJ2-1; 8 bases line up with TRBD2. The sequence was collected from a human donor with non-small cell lung cancer who had stable disease on radiotherapy plus ipilimumab. Sequenced material: peripheral blood, taken from a patient treated with radiotherapy plus ipilimumab. The CDR3 nucleotides are TGTGCCAGCAGCTTAGGGAGCGGGAGCTCCTACAATGAGCAGTTCTTC. It encodes CASSLGSGSSYNEQFF.